These 16 T cell receptor beta chains share one sample of origin, sequenced in a study of OX40 agonist ivuxolimab in advanced cancers. The protocol was immunoSEQ multiplex PCR, while the TCRdb copy is restricted to in-frame clones and leaves out a portion. The sample holds some 20,000 clones, around 70% seen once. The sequences come from CD4+ or CD8+ T cells sorted from blood, collected in a trial of the OX40 agonist ivuxolimab. The receptor source for this set is an adult with an advanced solid tumor such as melanoma, head and neck, liver or kidney cancer.

The chain employs TRBV27 and TRBJ2-7; D is ambiguous. V gave up 0 bases and J gave up 2 bases, with 5 bases separating them. This CDR3 has 13 amino acids. Germline lookup yields CDR1 MNHEY and CDR2 SMNVEV (reference sequence). CDR3 region: CASSLSRAYEQYF. In DNA, the CDR3 is TGTGCCAGCAGTTTATCCCGGGCCTACGAGCAGTACTTC.

The genes are TRBV7-2 and TRBJ2-4; 7 bases are shared with TRBD2. CDR1 is SGHTA and CDR2 is FQGNSA in the germline V gene. This CDR3 region has 14 residues. Trimming at V came to 5 bases and at J to 6 bases, leaving 7 bases not matched to a gene. CDR3 sequence reads: CASSPGGAGNIQYF. CDR3 in DNA: TGTGCCAGCAGCCCGGGGGGAGCTGGAAACATTCAGTACTTC.

This clone occurred a few times. The chain has TRBV4-3 and TRBJ2-7; either TRBD1 or TRBD2 may fit D (5 bases each). V gave up 0 bases and J gave up 4 bases, with 13 bases separating them. The CDR3 has 15 residues. In germline, CDR1 is LGHNA, CDR2 YSLEER. CDR3: CASSQDIGTVYEQYF. The CDR3 region has the DNA TGCGCCAGCAGCCAAGATATCGGGACGGTATACGAGCAGTACTTC.

The chain carries TRBV28 and TRBJ2-5, with 7 positions matching TRBD2. Trimming removed 2 bases from V and 11 bases from J; junction bases left unmatched: 2. The CDR3 totals 11 residues. Germline values: CDR1 MDHEN, CDR2 SYDVKM. CDR3: CASSLGREQYF. CDR3 nucleotide sequence: TGTGCCAGCAGTTTAGGGCGGGAGCAGTACTTC.

The V and J genes are TRBV6-5 and TRBJ2-7, with TRBD1 matching over 7 bases. The J segment lost 5 bases and the V segment lost 5 bases, leaving 9 bases of the junction unmatched. Germline CDR1 and CDR2: MNHEY and SVGAGI. This CDR3 region has 14 residues. CDR3 loop: CASSTGPGQNEQYF. DNA of the CDR3: TGTGCCAGCAGTACCGGACCGGGACAGAACGAGCAGTACTTC.

The chain couples TRBV7-6 to TRBJ2-2; no reliable D call. The ends were cut back, 3 bases at V and 4 bases at J, with 15 bases in the middle. This CDR3 has 16 residues. Per the germline V gene, CDR1 is SGHVS and CDR2 is FNYEAQ. The CDR3 loop is CASSFSFPGGTGELFF. Here the CDR3 DNA reads TGTGCCAGCAGCTTCTCCTTCCCCGGTGGCACCGGGGAGCTGTTTTTT.

The rearrangement joins TRBV9 to TRBJ2-5; 8 nucleotides agree with TRBD1. The junction had 2 bases not matched to a gene; V was cut back by 0 bases and J by 1 base. Germline V CDR1 and CDR2: SGDLS, YYNGEE. CDR3 length: 15 residues. CDR3 nucleotide sequence: TGTGCCAGCAGCGTAGCTGGACAGGGCCAAGAGACCCAGTACTTC. As protein: CASSVAGQGQETQYF.

This clone has a single count. This chain uses TRBV7-2 with TRBJ1-1; D is perhaps TRBD1 (5 bases). The CDR3 is made up of 12 amino acids. V lost 0 bases, J lost 8 bases, and 7 bases lay in between. In germline, CDR1 is SGHTA, CDR2 FQGNSA. CDR3 nucleotides: TGTGCCAGCAGCTTAGCGGCAGGGGAAGCTTTCTTT. Amino acid sequence: CASSLAAGEAFF.

As concerns this clone: A read error is possible here, since a much larger clone lies one base away. The sample has other DNA sequences that encode this CDR3 too. The chain joins TRBV28 to TRBJ2-2; D unresolved. The germline gives CDR1 MDHEN, CDR2 SYDVKM. The germline V and J ends were trimmed by 1 base and 7 bases, with 4 bases remaining between them. The CDR3 contains 12 residues. The CDR3 coding sequence is TGTGCCAGCAGTTTATTTGGCGGGGAGCTGTTTTTT. Translation: CASSLFGGELFF.

V gene TRBV30 combines with J gene TRBJ2-1; D assignment may be TRBD1 or TRBD2 (6 bases each). This CDR3 comprises 14 residues. The germline V gene has CDR1 GTSNPN and CDR2 SVGIG (reference sequence). V was shortened by 3 bases and J by 10 bases, with 19 bases between the two germline ends. The CDR3 is CAWSPGVTGGEQFF. The CDR3 DNA is TGTGCCTGGAGCCCAGGGGTCACAGGAGGGGAGCAGTTCTTC.

The chain carries TRBV28 and TRBJ2-6; no clear D. This CDR3 contains 13 residues. CDR1 is MDHEN and CDR2 is SYDVKM in the germline V gene. Deletions cut 6 bases from V and 2 bases from J, with 5 bases between. The CDR3 nucleotides read TGTGCCAGCAGAGAAACTGGGGCCAACGTCCTGACTTTC. This gives the protein CASRETGANVLTF.

This sequence joins TRBV5-1 and TRBJ1-2; TRBD1 agrees at 7 bases. V gave up 3 bases and J gave up 6 bases; unmatched junction bases: 5. The CDR3 sequence is 13 residues long. Germline V CDR1 and CDR2: SGHRS, YFSETQ. In nucleotides, the CDR3 is TGCGCCAGCAGCTCCGACAGGGCGAATGGCTACACCTTC. Amino acids: CASSSDRANGYTF.

The rearrangement joins TRBV7-9 to TRBJ2-3, with 9 positions matching TRBD2. The CDR3 runs 18 residues. Germline V lookup: CDR1 SEHNR, CDR2 FQNEAQ (reference sequence). The V and J ends lost 5 bases and 6 bases, in that order; junction bases with no gene match: 18. The CDR3 nucleotides are TGTGCCAGCAGCCCGTCCGGAACTAGCGGGTTTATCGCGGATACGCAGTATTTT. Protein product: CASSPSGTSGFIADTQYF.

This rearrangement joins TRBV28 to TRBJ2-1, with D perhaps TRBD2 (5 bases). The V and J ends lost 2 bases and 1 base respectively, with 12 bases between them. Germline V gene lookup returns CDR1 MDHEN and CDR2 SYDVKM. The CDR3 extends over 16 amino acids. The CDR3 is CASSLIGDGSYNEQFF. DNA of the CDR3: TGTGCCAGCAGTTTAATCGGGGATGGTTCCTACAATGAGCAGTTCTTC.

V gene TRBV7-9 combines with J gene TRBJ2-7; D is unclear. Looked up from germline, CDR1 is SEHNR and CDR2 is FQNEAQ (reference sequence). V lost 5 bases, J lost 0 bases, and 8 bases lay in between. The CDR3 extends over 13 amino acids. The CDR3 nucleotides read TGTGCCAGCAGCGAGCCCAGCTCCTACGAGCAGTACTTC. This translates into CASSEPSSYEQYF.

The chain uses TRBV27 and TRBJ2-7; TRBD2 matches at 9 bases. The CDR3 spans 18 residues. The V and J ends lost 2 bases and 4 bases, in that order; junction bases with no gene match: 15. The germline CDR1 and CDR2 sequences are MNHEY and SMNVEV (reference sequence). Here the CDR3 DNA reads TGTGCCAGCAGTTTAATGGCTAGCGGGATGGGATTGGATTACGAGCAGTACTTC. It translates to CASSLMASGMGLDYEQYF.